This T cell receptor beta chain came from a study of identical twins (dated by TCRdb to the mid-2010s). In terms of the full investigation: TCR alpha and beta repertoires from monozygotic twins, unrelated adults of various ages and cord blood were deep-sequenced to test whether fetal clonotypes persist. Replicate twin experiments were performed at different times using different library preparation protocols to rule out contamination. The research as a whole found: Zero-insertion analyses could be partly confounded by invariant T cells such as MAIT and iNKT, though diverse VJ usage argued against such confounding for most clonotypes. Out-of-frame TCR alpha sharing in monozygotic twins was systematically underestimated by recombination models, whereas sharing between unrelated individuals was in agreement with the recombination models. Conclusions relied on cross-sectional statistical analysis, since the same donors could not be followed over many years. Fewer insertions were carried by abundant cord blood beta clonotypes, a similar but weaker trend appeared in young adult naive repertoires, and no such trend appeared in memory repertoires. The excess sharing between twins in beta out-of-frame sequences was weaker because fewer shared sequences reduced the signal-to-noise ratio. Out-of-frame TCR alpha sequences shared between twins showed an excess of low generation-probability sequences compared with coincidental sharing between unrelated individuals.

Every donor in the study was a healthy Caucasian. The twin cohort consisted of three pairs of female monozygotic twins, all aged about 18 to 29 years. The RNA used for TCR libraries was isolated from peripheral blood mononuclear cells. Turning to this clonotype: Its antigen remains unidentified. No base-level quality is on record; no much larger clone is a single base apart.

Receptor amplification or capture employed 5' RACE. Sequencing took place on an Illumina HiSeq 2000. Template switching added a universal primer binding site, and the final cDNA carried a unique molecular identifier that allowed TCR cDNA molecules to be counted accurately. Specific primers in the conserved constant-segment region were used to synthesize first-strand cDNA for the TCR alpha and beta chains. To control for contamination, every cDNA library carried two barcodes: a SMART-Mk sample barcode plus Illumina barcodes. TruSeq adapter sequences along with Illumina sample barcodes were introduced in two successive PCR steps. Sequencing of the TCR alpha and beta cDNA libraries was done on the Illumina HiSeq platform using custom primers. Under the source paper's analysis protocol: MiGEC was used to process raw reads and extract unique molecular identifiers, and MiXCR was used to find CDR3 positions. For each individual, recombination models were inferred using an EM algorithm with the repgenHMM and IGoR tools. The analysis of shared clonotypes was done with the tcR package in R, with sharing normalized by the product of cloneset sizes. To study raw recombination free of thymic and clonal selection effects, out-of-frame nonproductive sequences were analyzed. TCRdb handled the public reads itself, with Q25 trimming in fastp and clone calling in MiXCR, and kept productive beta chains. Each entry merges the rows of one CDR3 protein and shows their most common DNA and genes. TCRdb's processing, not the authors', yielded these V and J calls. This sample gives about 660,000 distinct CDR3 sequences in total; 8.5% to 9% of them show up just once. 0.98% of the sample belongs to the ten largest clones.

Per the germline V gene, MNHNS is the CDR1 and SASEGT is the CDR2. V is pruned by 6 bases and J by 2 bases, leaving 8 bases of the junction without a gene match. The CDR3, from cysteine to phenylalanine, totals 15 residues. CDR3 DNA is the only sequence kept; it has 45 bases, read in frame from the first base. These data were also reused for a study on yellow fever vaccine responses in identical twins. The second study's authors report: The authors reported that the T cell response to vaccination in identical twins appeared partly convergent and partly personalized. Focusing on identical twins, the study followed the T cell clones that responded to the vaccine, and did so with precision.

This TCR was sampled from a woman younger than 30 in good health. Sequencing was performed on PBMCs. This chain joins TRBV6-1 to TRBJ2-3; 7 central bases correspond to TRBD1. The CDR3 region has the sequence CASRTDREPTDTQYF. The nucleotides read TGTGCCAGCAGGACCGACAGGGAGCCCACAGATACGCAGTATTTT.